The 5 T cell receptor beta chains given below trace back to one sample, sequenced in a study of beta chain features in type 1 diabetes. These receptors have no identified antigens. Points from the study as a whole: In all four CD4+ subsets, TCRB CDR3 length was significantly, moderately reduced in type 1 diabetes.

The whole isolated RNA underwent reverse transcription, so sequencing captured expressed TCRB transcripts. Repertoires were generated with immunoSEQ multiplex PCR, while TCRdb's copy carries only in-frame clones and drops some. The sample includes around 180,000 clones, under 9.5% seen only once; the top ten take around 0.5%. The sample taken for sequencing was central memory CD4+ T cells from blood. The receptors were gathered from a man younger than 35 with type 1 diabetes.

This clone was observed a handful of times. V is TRBV29-1 and J is TRBJ2-1; 9 bases are a match to TRBD2. The CDR3 runs 15 residues. From germline, CDR1 is SQVTM and CDR2 ANQGSEA. With 6 bases clipped from V and 8 bases from J, the junction kept 14 bases outside the gene matches. The CDR3 here is CSVEKGGRARDEQFF. CDR3 DNA sequence: TGCAGCGTGGAGAAGGGCGGGAGGGCCCGCGATGAGCAGTTCTTC.

This clone has just a few counts. The chain is built from TRBV11-2 and TRBJ2-1; D not resolved. CDR1 and CDR2 (germline): SGHAT, FQNNGV. This CDR3 is built from 13 residues. The ends were cut back, 1 base at V and 6 bases at J, with 7 bases in the middle. CDR3 protein: CASSLGEANEQFF. CDR3 sequence (DNA): TGTGCCAGCAGCTTAGGCGAGGCCAATGAGCAGTTCTTC.

This sequence joins TRBV5-1 and TRBJ1-2, with unresolved D. This CDR3 region has 14 residues. Trimming pared 0 bases from V and 5 bases from J, leaving 11 bases between. From germline, CDR1 is SGHRS and CDR2 YFSETQ. CDR3 in amino acids: CASSLGEPLYGYTF. The CDR3 region has the DNA TGCGCCAGCAGCTTGGGCGAGCCACTTTATGGCTACACCTTC.

The CDR3 nucleotides read TGTGCCAGCAGCTTACAGCCGGGGGGGGGTGAGCAGTTCTTC. This codes for CASSLQPGGGEQFF. The rearrangement joins TRBV7-9 to TRBJ2-1; TRBD2 matches at 8 bases. The V gene end was trimmed by 2 bases and the J gene end by 9 bases; junction bases not matched to a gene: 6. Germline lookup yields CDR1 SEHNR and CDR2 FQNEAQ (reference sequence). This CDR3 is built from 14 residues.

V usage is TRBV6-6 and J usage is TRBJ2-3; 8 nucleotides match TRBD1. The germline V gene has CDR1 MNHNY and CDR2 SVGAGI (reference sequence). Trimming cost V 5 bases and J 2 bases; bases outside gene matches: 3. The length of the CDR3 is 14 residues. This CDR3 reads CASSRTGTTDTQYF. CDR3 in DNA: TGTGCCAGCAGTCGGACAGGGACCACAGATACGCAGTATTTT.